The 8 T cell receptor beta chains given below trace back to one sample, sequenced in a study of blood T cell repertoires in COVID-19. Sequencing used immunoSEQ multiplex PCR; TCRdb keeps in-frame clones, though not all of them. Of approximately 210,000 clones listed, around 82% are singletons. The sequenced sample was peripheral blood. These receptors were obtained from a man aged 50 to 60 with active or convalescent COVID-19.

The chain uses TRBV4-1 and TRBJ1-4; D unresolved. Germline V CDR1 and CDR2: MGHRA, YSYEKL. The V end lost 0 bases, the J end lost 0 bases, and 11 bases lay between the germline ends. The CDR3 has 17 amino acids. The CDR3 DNA sequence: TGCGCCAGCAGCCAAGAGGGCAGAGTTGCAACTAATGAAAAACTGTTTTTT. Amino acid sequence: CASSQEGRVATNEKLFF.

The table lists this clone with a count of one. The chain links TRBV7-9 to TRBJ1-2, with D unresolved. Between the trimmed V and J ends, which lost 0 bases and 2 bases, there was a span of 16 bases. There are 17 residues in the CDR3. The V gene's germline CDR1 is SEHNR and CDR2 FQNEAQ (reference sequence). For the CDR3, the DNA is TGTGCCAGCAGCTTAGCGCAGTTGTCCCTCGGGAACTATGGCTACACCTTC. Its translation: CASSLAQLSLGNYGYTF.

The chain couples TRBV28 to TRBJ1-4; D call uncertain. The germline V gene has CDR1 MDHEN and CDR2 SYDVKM. The germline V and J ends were trimmed by 10 bases and 8 bases, with 23 bases remaining between them. The CDR3 spans 15 residues. The CDR3 protein is CAIREPSLRGEKLFF. CDR3 DNA sequence: TGTGCCATCAGAGAGCCTAGCTTGCGAGGCGAAAAACTGTTTTTT.

The V call is TRBV13, the J call TRBJ1-4; TRBD1 aligns across 12 bases. Per the germline V gene, CDR1 is PRHDT and CDR2 is FYEKMQ (reference sequence). J was trimmed by 0 bases and V by 1 base; bases with no gene match: 6. The CDR3 runs to 19 residues. The CDR3 bases are TGTGCCAGCAGCTTAGAGGGACAGGGGGCGGGAGCAACTAATGAAAAACTGTTTTTT. Protein product: CASSLEGQGAGATNEKLFF.

The chain couples TRBV10-3 to TRBJ2-7; 9 bases are a match to TRBD2. Germline V CDR1 and CDR2: ENHRY, SYGVKD. V shed 6 bases and J 5 bases; nucleotides not matched to a gene: 11. This CDR3 has 15 amino acids. CDR3 loop: CAIRDSGGGLDEQYF. DNA of the CDR3: TGTGCCATCAGGGATAGCGGGGGTGGCCTGGACGAGCAGTACTTC.

V is TRBV18 and J is TRBJ1-1, with 10 bases matching TRBD1. Unmatched junction bases numbered 12, after V lost 3 bases and J lost 11 bases. The CDR3 spans 15 residues. Germline CDR1 KGHSH, CDR2 LQKENI. The chain's CDR3 is CASSPLPGQGSFAFF. CDR3 coding DNA: TGTGCCAGCTCACCCCTCCCGGGACAGGGGTCATTCGCTTTCTTT. Based on the CDR3 plus reference TRBV18 and TRBJ1-1, the full variable domain is NAGVMQNPRHLVRRRGQEARLRCSPMKGHSHVYWYRQLPEEGLKFMVYLQKENIIDESGMPKERFSAEFPKEGPSILRIQQVVRGDSAAYFCASSPLPGQGSFAFFGQGTRLTVV.

The chain joins TRBV7-9 to TRBJ1-1, with D perhaps matching TRBD1 (6 bases). Trimming took off 5 bases at V and 1 base at J, with 11 bases between the two ends. CDR3 length: 14 residues. CDR1 and CDR2 from the germline V gene are SEHNR and FQNEAQ (reference sequence). CDR3 sequence: CASSPGQTNTEAFF. As DNA, the CDR3 is TGTGCCAGCAGCCCTGGACAGACGAACACTGAAGCTTTCTTT.

The chain joins TRBV9 to TRBJ2-7, with 11 bases aligning to TRBD2. CDR1 is SGDLS and CDR2 is YYNGEE in the germline V gene. The CDR3 has 14 residues. V lost 4 bases and J lost 3; bases outside the gene matches: 3. The CDR3 region has the DNA TGTGCCAGCAGCCCTGGACTAGCGGGCTACGAGCAGTACTTC. Encoded protein: CASSPGLAGYEQYF. The full variable domain, its missing parts supplied by reference TRBV9 and TRBJ2-7, is DSGVTQTPKHLITATGQRVTLRCSPRSGDLSVYWYQQSLDQGLQFLIQYYNGEERAKGNILERFSAQQFPDLHSELNLSSLELGDSALYFCASSPGLAGYEQYFGPGTRLTVT.